One and the same sample provided the 14 T cell receptor beta chains below, sequenced in a study of T cells in Graves' hyperthyroidism and ophthalmopathy. TCR beta CDR3 regions were amplified from RNA transcripts. The TCR CDR3 was amplified in a first-round RT-PCR using the HTBI primer set. TCRdb called the multiplex PCR reads again in MiXCR, with one record for every CDR3 protein. The sample has about 380,000 distinct CDR3 sequences, approximately 17% seen once. Sequencing was performed on blood. These receptors all come from a young man with Graves' ophthalmopathy.

There are many counts of this clonotype. DNA of the CDR3: TGTGCCAGCAACACCGGGACGCCTGAAAAACTGTTTTTT. It encodes CASNTGTPEKLFF. This chain connects TRBV7-9 to TRBJ1-4, with TRBD1 as a possible D gene (5 bases). With 7 bases removed from V and 7 bases from J, the gap between germline ends came to 13 bases. Germline CDR1 SEHNR, CDR2 FQNEAQ (reference sequence). CDR3 length equals 13 residues.

J is TRBJ2-1 and V is TRBV5-6, with no clear D. The CDR3 runs 13 residues. Trimming stripped 2 bases from V and 7 bases from J, with 10 bases between. Germline V gene sequence: CDR1 SGHDT, CDR2 YYEEEE. The CDR3 loop reads CASSLLAANEQFF. For the CDR3, the DNA is TGTGCCAGCAGCTTACTTGCAGCTAATGAGCAGTTCTTC.

This clonotype was found many times. In DNA, the CDR3 is TGTGCCAGCAGGTTGGCGGCCGGGGAGCTGTTTTTT. The encoded protein is CASRLAAGELFF. The chain uses TRBV2 and TRBJ2-2, with unresolved D. CDR3 length equals 12 residues. V was cut by 6 bases and J by 6 bases, with 8 bases left in between. The germline gives CDR1 SNHLY, CDR2 FYNNEI.

This clonotype has ten or more counts. The rearrangement uses TRBV27 and TRBJ2-2; D is possibly TRBD1 (6 bases). This CDR3 is built from 15 residues. The germline gives CDR1 MNHEY, CDR2 SMNVEV (reference sequence). Trimming cost V 2 bases and J 5 bases, with 12 bases left between them. CDR3 DNA sequence: TGTGCCAGCAGTTTAGGGGGCGCAGGGACCGGGGAGCTGTTTTTT. The encoded protein is CASSLGGAGTGELFF.

This sequence joins TRBV20-1 and TRBJ2-5; D is unresolved. Germline loops: CDR1 DFQATT, CDR2 SNEGSKA (reference sequence). The CDR3 consists of 12 residues. Trimming cost V 3 bases and J 7 bases, with 12 bases left between them. The CDR3 protein is CSASWTVVTQYF. The DNA for the CDR3 is TGCAGTGCTAGTTGGACGGTGGTGACCCAGTACTTC.

This clonotype has just one count. The rearrangement uses TRBV12-3 or TRBV12-4 and TRBJ2-1, with D maybe TRBD2 (6 bases). The CDR3 covers 14 residues. V lost 1 base and J 6 bases, leaving 10 bases between the germline ends. The CDR3 loop is CASSLGGTSNEQFF. DNA of the CDR3: TGTGCCAGCAGTTTAGGGGGGACTTCCAATGAGCAGTTCTTC.

V usage is TRBV2 and J usage is TRBJ1-1; unclear D gene. V was pared by 6 bases and J by 4 bases, with 12 bases between. This CDR3 has 13 residues. Looked up from germline, CDR1 is SNHLY and CDR2 is FYNNEI. The CDR3 region has the DNA TGTGCCAGCAGCTTTTTTATGGGCACTGAAGCTTTCTTT. Translating gives CASSFFMGTEAFF.

The chain joins TRBV20-1 to TRBJ1-2, with no clear D. With 2 bases removed from V and 10 bases from J, the gap between germline ends came to 11 bases. The CDR3 has 11 amino acids. Germline V gene sequence: CDR1 DFQATT, CDR2 SNEGSKA (reference sequence). The CDR3 region has the DNA TGCAGTGCTAGATTTCCCATCTACTACACCTTC. It specifies CSARFPIYYTF.

This clonotype was detected ten times or more. The V and J genes are TRBV6-5 and TRBJ1-5, with 8 bases aligning to TRBD1. Losses at the gene ends were 0 bases for V and 6 bases for J; bases not matched to a gene: 4. The CDR3 has 15 amino acids. Germline CDR1 MNHEY, CDR2 SVGAGI. The CDR3 region is CASSYSRGLGQPQHF. Written as DNA, the CDR3 is TGTGCCAGCAGTTACTCCAGGGGGCTGGGTCAGCCCCAGCATTTT.

The chain employs TRBV6-1 and TRBJ2-5; TRBD1 matches 9 bases. V gave up 6 bases and J gave up 2 bases; unmatched junction bases: 13. The CDR3 consists of 17 residues. Per the germline V gene, CDR1 is MNHNS and CDR2 is SASEGT. The CDR3 coding sequence is TGTGCCAGCAGGGACCGAGGCGGGACAGGGAATCAAGAGACCCAGTACTTC. Amino acids: CASRDRGGTGNQETQYF.

V usage is TRBV5-1 and J usage is TRBJ2-5, with 10 bases fitting TRBD2. Losses at the gene ends were 4 bases for V and 4 bases for J; bases not matched to a gene: 10. This CDR3 comprises 16 residues. CDR1 is SGHRS and CDR2 is YFSETQ in the germline V gene. The CDR3 loop is CASSPGTSARGETQYF. CDR3 bases: TGCGCCAGCAGCCCCGGGACTAGCGCACGGGGAGAGACCCAGTACTTC. Filled out from reference TRBV5-1 and TRBJ2-5, the complete variable domain reads KAGVTQTPRYLIKTRGQQVTLSCSPISGHRSVSWYQQTPGQGLQFLFEYFSETQRNKGNFPGRFSGRQFSNSRSEMNVSTLELGDSALYLCASSPGTSARGETQYFGPGTRLLVL.

V and J are TRBV9 and TRBJ1-1, with a weak D call TRBD1 (5 bases). CDR3 length: 17 residues. Germline V CDR1 and CDR2: SGDLS, YYNGEE. V dropped 0 bases and J dropped 0 bases, with 15 bases sitting between them. This CDR3 reads CASSVVGGTFMNTEAFF. The DNA of the CDR3 is TGTGCCAGCAGCGTAGTGGGGGGGACGTTCATGAACACTGAAGCTTTCTTT. The full variable domain, with the rest looked up from reference TRBV9 and TRBJ1-1, is DSGVTQTPKHLITATGQRVTLRCSPRSGDLSVYWYQQSLDQGLQFLIQYYNGEERAKGNILERFSAQQFPDLHSELNLSSLELGDSALYFCASSVVGGTFMNTEAFFGQGTRLTVV.

The chain couples TRBV2 to TRBJ2-7; D uncertain. Trimming removed 4 bases at V and 3 bases at J, with 7 bases between. The CDR3 has 12 amino acids. CDR1 and CDR2 (germline): SNHLY, FYNNEI. Written as DNA, the CDR3 is TGTGCCAGCAGTGCGTGGGGCTACGAGCAGTACTTC. Translation gives CASSAWGYEQYF. The full variable domain, rest sourced from reference TRBV2 and TRBJ2-7, is EPEVTQTPSHQVTQMGQEVILRCVPISNHLYFYWYRQILGQKVEFLVSFYNNEISEKSEIFDDQFSVERPDGSNFTLKIRSTKLEDSAMYFCASSAWGYEQYFGPGTRLTVT.

The chain has TRBV18 and TRBJ2-1; TRBD2 is a possible D gene (5 bases). Trimming pared 5 bases from V and 8 bases from J, leaving 7 bases between. In germline, CDR1 is KGHSH, CDR2 LQKENI. This CDR3 contains 11 residues. In DNA form, the CDR3 reads TGTGCCAGCTCAATGCGGGATGAGCAGTTCTTC. Protein product: CASSMRDEQFF.